Below, 25 T cell receptor beta chains from the same sample are listed, as sequenced in a study of T-cell reconstitution after alpha-beta-depleted transplantation in children (TCRdb year 2016). The library relied on PCR. The data were produced on an Illumina HiSeq 2500. Molecular barcoding was employed in the preparation of TCR libraries, with unique molecular identifiers being used to normalize TCRbeta repertoire quantification. TCRdb handled the public reads itself, with Q25 trimming in fastp and clone calling in MiXCR, and kept productive beta chains. CDR3 protein duplicates are merged, each entry listing the most common genes and DNA. This sample comprises roughly 500,000 distinct CDR3 sequences, around 20% of them detected only once. The top ten clonotypes cover more than 2.5% of the sample. The sequencing here drew on PBMCs from the stem cell graft donor, taken from the stem cell graft. Every receptor here comes from a human donor who donated a stem cell graft to a child with acute lymphoblastic leukemia.

This clonotype was seen only a few times. The chain carries TRBV7-9 and TRBJ1-4; tentative D call: TRBD1 (5 bases). Between the trimmed V and J ends, which lost 4 bases and 11 bases, there was a span of 14 bases. Germline V lookup: CDR1 SEHNR, CDR2 FQNEAQ (reference sequence). This CDR3 comprises 13 residues. CDR3 loop: CASSSTKGNKLFF. Here the CDR3 DNA reads TGTGCCAGCAGCTCGACAAAGGGGAACAAACTGTTTTTT.

The J gene is TRBJ2-1, the V gene TRBV15; D may be TRBD1 (5 bases). Trimming removed 0 bases at V and 9 bases at J, with 15 bases between. Germline V lookup: CDR1 LNHNV, CDR2 YYDKDF (reference sequence). The CDR3 has 15 amino acids. CDR3 loop: CATSREGQGRTEQFF. The CDR3 coding sequence is TGTGCCACCAGCAGAGAGGGGCAGGGTAGGACTGAGCAGTTCTTC. Filled out from reference TRBV15 and TRBJ2-1, the complete variable domain reads DAMVIQNPRYQVTQFGKPVTLSCSQTLNHNVMYWYQQKSSQAPKLLFHYYDKDFNNEADTPDNFQSRRPNTSFCFLDIRSPGLGDTAMYLCATSREGQGRTEQFFGPGTRLTVL.

This chain links TRBV20-1 with TRBJ2-1; TRBD2 matches at 9 bases. V trimming: 1 base; J trimming: 4 bases; junction bases outside the gene matches: 5. Germline V lookup: CDR1 DFQATT, CDR2 SNEGSKA (reference sequence). There are 15 residues in the CDR3. CDR3 in amino acids: CSARVHLAGYNEQFF. CDR3 DNA sequence: TGCAGTGCTAGAGTACACCTAGCGGGGTACAATGAGCAGTTCTTC.

This clonotype has only one observation. This sequence joins TRBV12-3 or TRBV12-4 and TRBJ2-5; TRBD1 matches 9 bases. The CDR3 runs to 17 residues. V shed 3 bases and J 2 bases; nucleotides not matched to a gene: 10. CDR3 residues: CASSFVGQGEGQETQYF. The DNA of the CDR3 is TGTGCCAGCAGTTTTGTGGGACAGGGTGAGGGACAAGAGACCCAGTACTTC.

This clonotype was counted a few times. V and J are TRBV4-2 and TRBJ2-2; 10 positions agree with TRBD1. The J segment lost 1 base and the V segment lost 4 bases, leaving 9 bases of the junction unmatched. CDR3 length: 18 amino acids. Germline V gene lookup returns CDR1 LGHNA and CDR2 YNFKEQ. The CDR3 region has the DNA TGTGCCAGCAGCCCCACCGGGACAGGGGCCATGAACACCGGGGAGCTGTTTTTT. Translating it yields CASSPTGTGAMNTGELFF.

The chain links TRBV6-7 to TRBJ2-7; no reliable D call. TRBV6-7 is given ORF status, its function remaining uncertain. This CDR3 is built from 14 residues. Trimming took 10 bases from V and 5 from J, leaving 21 bases between them. The CDR3 DNA reads as TGTGCCACCAGACCGAAGCTCTTCTTCCACGAGCAGTACTTC. Amino acid sequence: CATRPKLFFHEQYF.

The table lists this clonotype with a few counts. The chain has TRBV2 and TRBJ2-6, with D possibly TRBD2 on 5 matching bases. Trimming shortened V by 3 bases and J by 0 bases, and 6 bases separated the two germline ends. The CDR3 is 15 amino acids. Germline loops: CDR1 SNHLY, CDR2 FYNNEI. CDR3 loop: CASSDGVSGANVLTF. As DNA, the CDR3 is TGTGCCAGCAGTGACGGGGTCTCTGGGGCCAACGTCCTGACTTTC.

The chain is built from TRBV29-1 and TRBJ2-7; perhaps D is TRBD1 or TRBD2 (5 bases each). The CDR3 length is 16 residues. CDR1 is SQVTM, CDR2 ANQGSEA, per germline. V was shortened by 0 bases and J by 0 bases, with 15 bases between the two germline ends. The DNA for the CDR3 is TGCAGCGTTGAAGATCTGTCGGGGCCCCACTCCTACGAGCAGTACTTC. Residues: CSVEDLSGPHSYEQYF.

V and J are TRBV3-1 and TRBJ2-1, with 9 bases fitting TRBD1. The CDR3 totals 18 residues. Germline V gene sequence: CDR1 LGHDT, CDR2 YNNKEL (reference sequence). V lost 0 bases and J lost 8; bases outside the gene matches: 14. CDR3 sequence (DNA): TGTGCCAGCAGCCAAGAACGCCTGAGGACAGGGGTCAGATATGAGCAGTTCTTC. Its protein is CASSQERLRTGVRYEQFF.

This clonotype was detected a few times. The CDR3 coding sequence is TGTGCCAGCAGCCCCGAGCGGAGCTCCTACAATGAGCAGTTCTTC. This codes for CASSPERSSYNEQFF. V gene TRBV4-2 combines with J gene TRBJ2-1, with D possibly TRBD2 on 5 matching bases. This CDR3 region has 15 residues. Germline V gives CDR1 LGHNA, CDR2 YNFKEQ. V shed 4 bases and J shed 0 bases, with 10 bases lying between them.

The rearrangement joins TRBV7-6 to TRBJ2-5; 10 bases fit TRBD1. The CDR3 covers 16 residues. Per the germline V gene, CDR1 is SGHVS and CDR2 is FNYEAQ. V lost 2 bases and J lost 3; bases outside the gene matches: 6. The DNA of the CDR3 is TGTGCCAGCAGCTTATTTCCCGGGACAGGGGAAGAGACCCAGTACTTC. Protein sequence: CASSLFPGTGEETQYF. Full variable domain (remainder filled in from reference TRBV7-6 and TRBJ2-5): GAGVSQSPRYKVTKRGQDVALRCDPISGHVSLYWYRQALGQGPEFLTYFNYEAQQDKSGLPNDRFSAERPEGSISTLTIQRTEQRDSAMYRCASSLFPGTGEETQYFGPGTRLLVL.

This clonotype was seen a single time. This chain joins TRBV29-1 and TRBJ1-5; a possible D gene is TRBD1 (6 bases). This CDR3 comprises 15 residues. V lost 5 bases and J lost 0, with 14 bases in between. CDR1 SQVTM and CDR2 ANQGSEA come from the germline V gene. The CDR3 DNA follows: TGCAGCGTTACGACAGGTGATCATAGCAATCAGCCCCAGCATTTT. It yields the protein CSVTTGDHSNQPQHF.

Only a few counts were recorded for this clonotype. The V call is TRBV7-9, the J call TRBJ2-3; 11 bases fit TRBD2. The germline V gene has CDR1 SEHNR and CDR2 FQNEAQ (reference sequence). There are 11 residues in the CDR3. In DNA form, the CDR3 reads TGTACTAGCGGGAGTCAAGATACGCAGTATTTT. It codes for CTSGSQDTQYF.

This clonotype was seen a handful of times. This rearrangement joins TRBV5-1 to TRBJ2-5; tentative D call: TRBD1 (6 bases). The CDR3 spans 15 residues. Trimming removed 0 bases from V and 5 bases from J, with 14 bases in between. CDR1 is SGHRS and CDR2 is YFSETQ in the germline V gene. The CDR3 bases are TGCGCCAGCAGCTTGGACGGCAGGGGTTCGGAGACCCAGTACTTC. This translates into CASSLDGRGSETQYF. Filled out from reference TRBV5-1 and TRBJ2-5, the complete variable domain reads KAGVTQTPRYLIKTRGQQVTLSCSPISGHRSVSWYQQTPGQGLQFLFEYFSETQRNKGNFPGRFSGRQFSNSRSEMNVSTLELGDSALYLCASSLDGRGSETQYFGPGTRLLVL.

The chain couples TRBV15 to TRBJ2-1; D unclear. V lost 0 bases to trimming and J lost 0 bases, with 15 bases between them. The CDR3 sequence is 18 residues long. The germline CDR1 and CDR2 sequences are LNHNV and YYDKDF (reference sequence). The CDR3 nucleotides read TGTGCCACCAGCAGAGAAGGCGTCGGGCTCCGCTCCTACAATGAGCAGTTCTTC. Translated: CATSREGVGLRSYNEQFF.

This clonotype was recorded a few times. This chain joins TRBV6-5 and TRBJ2-1; TRBD1 agrees at 10 bases. Germline lookup yields CDR1 MNHEY and CDR2 SVGAGI. V lost 6 bases to trimming and J lost 2 bases; unmatched junction nucleotides: 7. The CDR3 covers 16 residues. CDR3 protein: CASRRGTGDTYNEQFF. The CDR3 DNA is TGTGCCAGCAGGCGTGGGACAGGGGACACCTACAATGAGCAGTTCTTC.

The genes are TRBV5-6 and TRBJ2-5; tentative D call: TRBD1 (6 bases). Germline CDR1 and CDR2: SGHDT and YYEEEE. V lost 1 base, J lost 6 bases, and 13 bases lay in between. The CDR3 is made up of 14 amino acids. In DNA form, the CDR3 reads TGTGCCAGCAGCTTGAGGCAGGGGAGAAAGACCCAGTACTTC. Translating gives CASSLRQGRKTQYF.

The V gene is TRBV9, the J gene TRBJ2-1; 12 bases agree with TRBD2. The CDR3 runs to 15 residues. After removal of 0 bases from V and 14 bases from J, the junction contained 9 bases not matched to a gene. Germline V gene sequence: CDR1 SGDLS, CDR2 YYNGEE. CDR3 residues: CASSVATSGRISEFF. CDR3 nucleotides: TGTGCCAGCAGCGTAGCAACTAGCGGGAGGATTTCGGAGTTCTTC.

This clonotype was observed at least ten times. The chain is built from TRBV20-1 and TRBJ2-1; D remains ambiguous. Deletions cut 1 base from V and 3 bases from J, with 10 bases between. CDR1 is DFQATT, CDR2 SNEGSKA, per germline (reference sequence). The CDR3 length is 14 residues. The CDR3 DNA is TGCAGTGCTAGAGCGCGTAGAGACTACAATGAGCAGTTCTTC. Its protein product is CSARARRDYNEQFF.

A few counts support this clonotype. At one of its ends the junction is not consistent with the germline gene, which may arise from a read error. The chain couples TRBV4-1 to TRBJ1-5, with TRBD1 as a possible D gene (5 bases). The CDR3 runs 15 residues. The V gene's germline CDR1 is MGHRA and CDR2 YSYEKL. The CDR3 nucleotides are TGCGCCAGCAGTCAAGGATTCAGGGAGGGTCAGCCCCAGCATTTT. Amino acids: CASSQGFREGQPQHF.

The J gene is TRBJ2-1, the V gene TRBV29-1, with 7 bases lining up with TRBD2. This CDR3 has 13 amino acids. Germline CDR1 SQVTM, CDR2 ANQGSEA. The trim removed 6 bases at V and 6 bases at J, leaving 8 bases unmatched. The CDR3 region has the DNA TGCAGCGTGTGGGGGAGGGGTTCCAATGAGCAGTTCTTC. This codes for CSVWGRGSNEQFF.

This clonotype was detected a few times. The V and J genes are TRBV5-6 and TRBJ1-5; the match to TRBD1 covers 9 bases. The CDR3 is 15 residues long. CDR1 is SGHDT, CDR2 YYEEEE, per germline. V lost 3 bases, J lost 5 bases, and 6 bases stayed unmatched. This CDR3 reads CASSYGQGTDQPQHF. CDR3 sequence (DNA): TGTGCCAGCAGCTACGGACAGGGGACGGATCAGCCCCAGCATTTT.

The chain recombines TRBV7-8 with TRBJ1-5; D is possibly TRBD1 (5 bases). Germline assignment: CDR1 SGHVS and CDR2 FQNEAQ. Trimming took 5 bases from V and 5 from J, leaving 13 bases between them. CDR3 length equals 14 residues. CDR3 DNA: TGTGCCAGCAGCGCCGTGGACACCGATCAGCCCCAGCATTTT. Encoded protein: CASSAVDTDQPQHF.

The chain has TRBV20-1 and TRBJ1-1; tentatively, D is TRBD1 (5 bases). The CDR3 runs to 14 residues. Trimming left V 1 base short and J 8 bases short, with 17 bases between. The germline V gene encodes CDR1 DFQATT and CDR2 SNEGSKA (reference sequence). The CDR3 bases are TGCAGTGCTAGAGTACCCGTGGGGCGGGGAGAAGCTTTCTTT. It yields the protein CSARVPVGRGEAFF.

The chain employs TRBV27 and TRBJ1-1; D possibly corresponds to TRBD1 (5 bases). Trimming took 6 bases from V and 1 from J, leaving 12 bases between them. There are 14 residues in the CDR3. Per germline, CDR1 MNHEY and CDR2 SMNVEV (reference sequence). CDR3 region: CASRFDRANTEAFF. CDR3 bases: TGTGCCAGCAGATTCGACAGAGCGAACACTGAAGCTTTCTTT.